Listed here are 25 T cell receptor beta chains from one sample, sequenced in a study of type 1 and type 2 diabetes patients. Amplification started from genomic DNA. A primer set of 30 forward and 13 reverse primers amplified the CDR3. MiXCR was run by TCRdb on the multiplex PCR reads, yielding one entry per CDR3 protein. The table records 270,000 or so distinct CDR3 sequences, 47% of them present only once. The sequencing sample was made of peripheral blood mononuclear cells (PBMCs). These receptors were collected from a man between 18 and 35 years old with type 2 diabetes.

The gene calls are TRBV12-3 or TRBV12-4 and TRBJ2-1; 9 nucleotides line up with TRBD2. V was pared by 2 bases and J by 9 bases, with 8 bases of the junction left unmatched. The length of the CDR3 is 15 residues. The CDR3 region has the DNA TGTGCCAGCAGTTTAAATAGCGGGAGTGGGGGTGAGCAGTTCTTC. It encodes CASSLNSGSGGEQFF.

This chain joins TRBV28 and TRBJ1-1, with D maybe TRBD1 (6 bases). Germline V gives CDR1 MDHEN, CDR2 SYDVKM. The CDR3 is made up of 14 amino acids. V dropped 1 base and J dropped 6 bases, with 12 bases sitting between them. The CDR3: CASSLYREVAEAFF. CDR3 sequence (DNA): TGTGCCAGCAGTTTATACAGGGAGGTAGCTGAAGCTTTCTTT.

The V gene is TRBV2, the J gene TRBJ2-3, with D perhaps TRBD1 or TRBD2 (6 bases each). This CDR3 spans 17 amino acids. V dropped 8 bases and J dropped 4 bases, with 25 bases sitting between them. Germline CDR1 SNHLY, CDR2 FYNNEI. DNA of the CDR3: TGTGCCAGCGAAAACTCAAGGAGTGGGGGGCTATCAGATACGCAGTATTTT. This gives the protein CASENSRSGGLSDTQYF.

The genes are TRBV10-3 and TRBJ2-5, with 8 positions matching TRBD1. The CDR3 is 14 residues long. CDR1 is ENHRY and CDR2 is SYGVKD in the germline V gene. J lost 4 bases, V lost 6 bases, and 7 bases had no gene match. CDR3 amino acids: CAISKIGQGETQYF. The CDR3 nucleotides are TGTGCCATCAGCAAAATCGGACAGGGAGAGACCCAGTACTTC.

This chain connects TRBV19 to TRBJ2-1; 10 nucleotides align to TRBD2. The J segment lost 4 bases and the V segment lost 5 bases, leaving 8 bases of the junction unmatched. Germline CDR1 and CDR2: LNHDA and SQIVND (reference sequence). This CDR3 comprises 16 residues. For the CDR3, the DNA is TGTGCCAGTAGTTGGCTAGCGGGGGTTTTTTACAATGAGCAGTTCTTC. This codes for CASSWLAGVFYNEQFF.

This clonotype has at least ten counts. The chain links TRBV25-1 to TRBJ1-1; D is unresolved. The germline CDR1 and CDR2 sequences are MGHDK and SYGVNS. The CDR3 extends over 13 amino acids. Trimming pared 3 bases from V and 1 base from J, leaving 6 bases between. CDR3 in amino acids: CASSEDGNTEAFF. The CDR3 coding sequence is TGTGCCAGCAGTGAGGACGGGAACACTGAAGCTTTCTTT.

Only a few counts were recorded for this clonotype. The chain is built from TRBV7-2 and TRBJ1-6, with a possible D match to TRBD1 (5 bases). V was pared by 1 base and J by 11 bases, with 9 bases between. Germline CDR1 is SGHTA and CDR2 is FQGNSA. This CDR3 is 13 amino acids long. CDR3 residues: CASSLVQQAPLHF. DNA for the CDR3: TGTGCCAGCAGCTTAGTTCAACAGGCACCCCTCCACTTT.

This clonotype came up a few times. The chain combines TRBV5-1 with TRBJ1-1; D remains ambiguous. V shed 1 base and J shed 5 bases, with 18 bases lying between them. The CDR3 has 16 residues. Looked up from germline, CDR1 is SGHRS and CDR2 is YFSETQ. The CDR3 coding sequence is TGCGCCAGCAGCTTGCCTTCGAAGGTCCCGAGGACTGAAGCTTTCTTT. Protein product: CASSLPSKVPRTEAFF.

This chain joins TRBV27 and TRBJ1-6, with a tentative D call TRBD1 (6 bases). CDR1 is MNHEY, CDR2 SMNVEV, per germline (reference sequence). Trimming pared 7 bases from V and 6 bases from J, leaving 13 bases between. The CDR3 is 14 amino acids. CDR3 DNA: TGTGCCAGCACTAAGACAGGAATTAATTCACCCCTCCACTTT. This sequence encodes CASTKTGINSPLHF.

This clonotype was observed a few times. One end of the junction fails to match germline, which may point to a read error. The CDR3 DNA reads as TGCGCCAGCAGTGAAGGTCCATCTGACTCACTCCTCCACTTT. As protein: CASSEGPSDSLLHF. The chain links TRBV10-1 to TRBJ1-6; unclear D gene. The length of the CDR3 is 14 residues. CDR1 is WNHNN, CDR2 SYGVQD, per germline (reference sequence).

The chain couples TRBV19 to TRBJ2-1; TRBD2 matches 8 bases. V dropped 4 bases and J dropped 0; count of bases not matched to a gene: 2. The CDR3 consists of 15 residues. Germline lookup yields CDR1 LNHDA and CDR2 SQIVND (reference sequence). CDR3: CASSKSGSSYNEQFF. The CDR3 DNA is TGTGCCAGTAGTAAAAGCGGGAGCTCCTACAATGAGCAGTTCTTC.

The chain uses TRBV19 and TRBJ1-1, with D tentatively TRBD1 (6 bases). The CDR3 has 12 residues. V was clipped by 6 bases and J by 4 bases, with 9 bases between them. From germline, CDR1 is LNHDA and CDR2 SQIVND (reference sequence). The CDR3 sequence: CASSTGFTEAFF. CDR3 DNA sequence: TGTGCCAGTAGCACAGGGTTCACTGAAGCTTTCTTT.

This clonotype was observed a single time. V usage is TRBV10-3 and J usage is TRBJ2-5, with 7 bases identical to TRBD1. Germline CDR1 and CDR2: ENHRY and SYGVKD. Germline trimming cut 10 bases from V and 5 bases from J; bases unmatched to any gene: 7. The CDR3 loop spans 12 amino acids. The CDR3 is CASRGSMETQYF. DNA for the CDR3: TGTGCCAGCAGGGGGAGTATGGAGACCCAGTACTTC.

The chain employs TRBV12-3 or TRBV12-4 and TRBJ1-2; D perhaps matches TRBD1 (6 bases). V was trimmed by 6 bases and J by 0 bases, leaving 11 bases between them. CDR3 length: 14 amino acids. In DNA, the CDR3 is TGTGCCAGCAGGGACAGTTCGTCTAACTATGGCTACACCTTC. Its protein is CASRDSSSNYGYTF.

V and J are TRBV6-6 and TRBJ2-7; a possible D gene is TRBD2 (7 bases). The ends were cut back, 6 bases at V and 1 base at J, with 16 bases in the middle. Germline V CDR1 and CDR2: MNHNY, SVGAGI (reference sequence). The CDR3 extends over 15 amino acids. The CDR3 sequence is CASSTHREGSYEQYF. The CDR3 DNA is TGTGCCAGCAGCACGCACAGGGAGGGATCCTACGAGCAGTACTTC.

This sequence joins TRBV5-1 and TRBJ1-1; 7 bases match TRBD1. The CDR3 is made up of 15 amino acids. Germline V gene sequence: CDR1 SGHRS, CDR2 YFSETQ. The V and J ends lost 4 bases and 6 bases, in that order; junction bases with no gene match: 12. In nucleotides, the CDR3 is TGCGCCAGCAGCCCTAGACAGGGCCCTTTGGCTGAAGCTTTCTTT. It yields the protein CASSPRQGPLAEAFF.

The chain joins TRBV19 to TRBJ2-1; maybe TRBD2 (6 bases). The V end lost 8 bases, the J end lost 5 bases, and 16 bases lay between the germline ends. Germline CDR1 is LNHDA and CDR2 is SQIVND (reference sequence). CDR3 size: 14 residues. CDR3 amino acids: CASAGTGLDNEQFF. The CDR3 DNA sequence: TGTGCCAGTGCCGGGACTGGCCTTGACAATGAGCAGTTCTTC.

This sequence joins TRBV5-5 and TRBJ2-6; possibly TRBD1 for D (6 bases). V was trimmed by 5 bases and J by 0 bases, leaving 12 bases between them. Germline loops: CDR1 SGHKS, CDR2 YYEKEE (reference sequence). The CDR3 extends over 16 amino acids. CDR3 in amino acids: CASSSDRPSGANVLTF. CDR3 DNA sequence: TGTGCCAGCAGTTCAGACAGGCCCTCTGGGGCCAACGTCCTGACTTTC.

The rearrangement links TRBV7-8 to TRBJ1-5; 11 positions match TRBD1. V lost 5 bases and J lost 9; bases outside the gene matches: 15. Germline CDR1 and CDR2: SGHVS and FQNEAQ. CDR3 length: 17 amino acids. As DNA, the CDR3 is TGTGCCAGCAGCCGAGGGGTGGGACAGGGGGATTGGGCGCCCCAGCATTTT. Encoded protein: CASSRGVGQGDWAPQHF.

This clonotype was seen repeatedly, ten times or more. The chain has TRBV19 and TRBJ2-7; weak D call: TRBD2 (6 bases). Per germline, CDR1 LNHDA and CDR2 SQIVND (reference sequence). This CDR3 contains 13 residues. Trimming shortened V by 5 bases and J by 3 bases, and 11 bases separated the two germline ends. The CDR3: CASSSGTFYEQYF. In DNA form, the CDR3 reads TGTGCCAGTAGTTCAGGGACTTTCTACGAGCAGTACTTC.

Remarks on this clonotype: One end of the junction is discordant with germline, which a read error may explain. The J gene is TRBJ2-5, the V gene TRBV28; the D call may be TRBD1 or TRBD2 (5 bases each). There are 12 residues in the CDR3. The germline V gene has CDR1 MDHEN and CDR2 SYDVKM. The chain's CDR3 is CVSSLGEETQYF. DNA of the CDR3: TGTGTCAGCAGCTTGGGGGAAGAGACCCAGTACTTC.

This clonotype was detected a few times. The chain has TRBV2 and TRBJ1-4; 10 positions match TRBD1. The CDR3 length is 15 residues. Germline CDR1 is SNHLY and CDR2 is FYNNEI. J gave up 7 bases and V 4 bases, and 6 bases lay outside the gene matches. The CDR3 sequence is CASSGGQGVFEKLFF. The CDR3 DNA reads TGTGCCAGCAGTGGTGGACAGGGGGTTTTTGAAAAACTGTTTTTT.

The V and J genes are TRBV5-1 and TRBJ2-1; maybe TRBD2 (5 bases). Trimming left V 0 bases short and J 2 bases short, with 12 bases between. Germline CDR1 SGHRS, CDR2 YFSETQ. The CDR3 loop spans 16 amino acids. The chain's CDR3 is CASSLVGESPYNEQFF. DNA of the CDR3: TGCGCCAGCAGCTTGGTCGGGGAGTCTCCCTACAATGAGCAGTTCTTC. Complete variable domain (other parts from reference TRBV5-1 and TRBJ2-1): KAGVTQTPRYLIKTRGQQVTLSCSPISGHRSVSWYQQTPGQGLQFLFEYFSETQRNKGNFPGRFSGRQFSNSRSEMNVSTLELGDSALYLCASSLVGESPYNEQFFGPGTRLTVL.

In this sample, this clonotype turned up a few times. The chain has TRBV27 and TRBJ2-5, with D possibly TRBD1 on 6 matching bases. This CDR3 has 14 amino acids. The V end lost 5 bases, the J end lost 4 bases, and 14 bases lay between the germline ends. Germline loops: CDR1 MNHEY, CDR2 SMNVEV (reference sequence). The CDR3 sequence is CASSASGVRETQYF. The CDR3 nucleotides are TGTGCCAGCAGTGCCTCAGGGGTCCGAGAGACCCAGTACTTC.

The genes are TRBV5-1 and TRBJ2-5; D is ambiguous. The end of the DNA aligns better with TRBJ2-1, so the J call may be wrong. This CDR3 comprises 13 residues. Germline CDR1 reads SGHRS; CDR2 reads YFSETQ. For the CDR3, the DNA is TGCGCCAGCAGCTCCACCCAGACCAATGAGCAGTTCTTC. This codes for CASSSTQTNEQFF.